These 10 T cell receptor beta chains were all obtained from the same sample, sequenced in a study of T cells in Graves' hyperthyroidism and ophthalmopathy (dated by TCRdb to between 2018 and 2021). Libraries were built with multiplex PCR. Instrument used: Illumina HiSeq 2000. The TCR beta CDR3 regions were amplified from the RNA transcripts. For the first round of RT-PCR on the TCR CDR3, the HTBI primer set was used together with the Qiagen OneStep RT-PCR kit. TCRdb passed the public sequencing reads through fastp at Q25 and MiXCR, retaining productive beta sequences. Here each entry gathers all rows of one CDR3 protein and keeps the most common genes and DNA. This sample lists roughly 660,000 distinct CDR3 sequences; approximately 15% were detected once. The ten largest clones represent about a sixth of the sample. Sequenced input: blood. All receptors derive from a man in his fifties with Graves' hyperthyroidism.

This chain joins TRBV4-1 and TRBJ1-5; 11 bases agree with TRBD1. This CDR3 spans 13 amino acids. With 0 bases clipped from V and 16 bases from J, the junction kept 5 bases outside the gene matches. The germline CDR1 and CDR2 sequences are MGHRA and YSYEKL. Here the CDR3 reads CASSQERDRGKHF. Here the CDR3 DNA reads TGCGCCAGCAGCCAAGAACGGGACAGGGGGAAACATTTT.

This clonotype was seen only a few times. The chain links TRBV12-3 or TRBV12-4 to TRBJ1-4; a weak D match, TRBD1 (5 bases). The CDR3 sequence is 13 residues long. Trimming pared 5 bases from V and 8 bases from J, leaving 12 bases between. CDR3 coding DNA: TGTGCCAGCAGTCGACAGCGAGGGGAAAAACTGTTTTTT. Translation: CASSRQRGEKLFF.

This clonotype appeared many times. The V call is TRBV5-1, the J call TRBJ1-1, with D perhaps matching TRBD1 (6 bases). CDR1 and CDR2 (germline): SGHRS, YFSETQ. V was pared by 5 bases and J by 1 base, with 12 bases between. This CDR3 contains 14 residues. CDR3 sequence reads: CASSTQGPNTEAFF. The CDR3 DNA sequence: TGCGCCAGCAGTACTCAGGGGCCGAACACTGAAGCTTTCTTT.

A few counts support this clonotype. Written as DNA, the CDR3 is TGCAGCATAACCGGGACAGGGACGGAAAAACTGTTTTTT. Translating gives CSITGTGTEKLFF. The chain is built from TRBV29-1 and TRBJ1-4; 9 bases line up with TRBD1. V shed 8 bases and J 8 bases; nucleotides not matched to a gene: 9. The germline V gene has CDR1 SQVTM and CDR2 ANQGSEA. The CDR3 runs 13 residues.

V is TRBV30 and J is TRBJ2-3; 11 bases are a match to TRBD1. The CDR3 sequence is 17 residues long. The germline gives CDR1 GTSNPN, CDR2 SVGIG (reference sequence). Trimming took 2 bases from V and 3 from J; bases not matched to a gene: 10. The CDR3 loop is CAWSPGQGGPPTDTQYF. The CDR3 DNA sequence: TGTGCCTGGAGTCCGGGACAGGGGGGGCCCCCGACAGATACGCAGTATTTT.

This clonotype occurred many times. This sequence joins TRBV2 and TRBJ2-5, with 11 nucleotides matching TRBD2. The CDR3 sequence is 15 residues long. V lost 4 bases, J lost 5 bases, and 6 bases stayed unmatched. Germline V gene lookup returns CDR1 SNHLY and CDR2 FYNNEI. In DNA, the CDR3 is TGTGCCAGCAGTGTTGCTAGCGGGAGGTTGGAGACCCAGTACTTC. It yields the protein CASSVASGRLETQYF.

This clonotype was detected a few times. V is TRBV19 and J is TRBJ2-7; no firm D call. This CDR3 is 13 amino acids long. Germline values: CDR1 LNHDA, CDR2 SQIVND (reference sequence). Trimming cost V 3 bases and J 7 bases, with 13 bases left between them. Written as DNA, the CDR3 is TGTGCCAGTAGTATGGCAGGAAAAGAGGAGCAGTACTTC. It encodes CASSMAGKEEQYF.

This clonotype was detected only a few times. The chain employs TRBV29-1 and TRBJ1-2; D gene ambiguous. Trimming stripped 4 bases from V and 0 bases from J, with 6 bases between. Germline CDR1 reads SQVTM; CDR2 reads ANQGSEA. The CDR3 spans 12 residues. The CDR3 sequence: CSVAVSNYGYTF. The DNA of the CDR3 is TGCAGCGTTGCCGTTTCTAACTATGGCTACACCTTC.

The table lists this clonotype with many counts. The J gene is TRBJ2-3, the V gene TRBV11-2; TRBD2 matches 10 bases. The CDR3 covers 16 residues. Germline assignment: CDR1 SGHAT and CDR2 FQNNGV. With 2 bases clipped from V and 5 bases from J, the junction kept 7 bases outside the gene matches. CDR3 DNA sequence: TGTGCCAGCAGCTTATGGGCTAGCGGGAGTGGAGATACGCAGTATTTT. As protein: CASSLWASGSGDTQYF.

The chain links TRBV12-3 or TRBV12-4 to TRBJ2-1; D is ambiguous. V was pared by 5 bases and J by 0 bases, with 11 bases between. This CDR3 spans 15 amino acids. The CDR3 loop is CASSPGPGSYNEQFF. CDR3 in DNA: TGTGCCAGCAGTCCCGGACCTGGCTCCTACAATGAGCAGTTCTTC.